This is a list of T cell receptor beta chains from one sample in a study of shared clonotypes between healthy human individuals. This table comes from immunoSEQ multiplex PCR, and its TCRdb copy is limited to in-frame clones, with some not included. The repertoire includes a few million clones, approximately 94% of them detected once, and 0.13% sits in the top ten. Sequencing used naive CD4+ T cells sorted from blood. These receptors were taken from a young man in good health. The CDR3 runs from the conserved cysteine through the conserved F or W. The order of the fields is D gene, J gene, V gene, clone size, CDR3 length, CDR3 protein, CDR3 DNA. A D gene is named only where the DNA matches it firmly. Clone size is not always given. Where it is, it says once, few, many or a class for expanded clones.

. | TRBJ2-2 | TRBV25-1 | once | 15 | CASSEGRTNTGELFF | TGTGCCAGCAGTGAGGGCAGGACGAACACCGGGGAGCTGTTTTTT
TRBD2 | TRBJ2-5 | TRBV4-3 | once | 16 | CASSQSPSGGKETQYF | TGCGCCAGCAGCCAATCGCCTAGCGGGGGTAAAGAGACCCAGTACTTC
. | TRBJ2-3 | TRBV2 | . | 12 | CASRPGTDTQYF | TGTGCCAGCAGGCCGGGCACAGATACGCAGTATTTT
TRBD1 | TRBJ1-1 | TRBV30 | . | 13 | CAWRETGGVKAFF | TGTGCCTGGAGGGAGACAGGGGGCGTTAAGGCTTTCTTT
. | TRBJ2-7 | TRBV19 | once | 13 | CASSRTASYEQYF | TGTGCCAGTAGCCGGACAGCCTCCTACGAGCAGTACTTC
. | TRBJ2-4 | TRBV18 | . | 15 | CASSPIRGRENIQYF | TGTGCCAGCTCACCAATACGGGGGCGAGAAAACATTCAGTACTTC
. | TRBJ1-6 | TRBV6-1 | . | 14 | CASSRTVYNSPLHF | TGTGCCAGCAGCCGGACAGTTTATAATTCACCCCTCCACTTT
. | TRBJ1-5 | TRBV6-1 | . | 15 | CASSGWTASNQPQHF | TGTGCCAGCAGTGGATGGACGGCCAGCAATCAGCCCCAGCATTTT
. | TRBJ1-1 | TRBV5-1 | . | 13 | CASSLIRETEAFF | TGCGCCAGCAGCTTGATCAGGGAAACTGAAGCTTTCTTT
TRBD1 | TRBJ2-5 | TRBV2 | once | 13 | CASSGGASETQYF | TGTGCCAGCTCAGGGGGCGCCTCGGAGACCCAGTACTTC
. | TRBJ2-7 | TRBV6-1 | once | 13 | CASSRGLYYEQYF | TGTGCCAGCAGCCGCGGGCTGTACTACGAGCAGTACTTC
. | TRBJ1-3 | TRBV10-3 | . | 16 | CAISESRPGSGNTIYF | TGTGCCATCAGTGAGTCAAGACCCGGGTCTGGAAACACCATATATTTT
TRBD2 | TRBJ2-7 | TRBV7-2 | . | 15 | CASSRRAGEGYEQYF | TGTGCCAGCAGCCGTCGGGCGGGAGAAGGGTACGAGCAGTACTTC
TRBD2 | TRBJ2-1 | TRBV7-6 | . | 15 | CASSISSGGYNEQFF | TGTGCCAGCAGCATTTCTAGCGGGGGGTACAATGAGCAGTTCTTC
TRBD1 | TRBJ1-6 | TRBV5-1 | . | 17 | CASSLVQGASYNSPLHF | TGCGCCAGCAGCTTGGTTCAGGGGGCGAGTTATAATTCACCCCTCCACTTT